This is a list of T cell receptor beta chains from one sample in a study of shared clonotypes between healthy human individuals. Measured with immunoSEQ multiplex PCR; TCRdb has only the in-frame clones, and not every one. This sample carries some 2,000,000 clones, about 95% of them seen once, and the ten largest clones take 1% to 1.3%. Sequencing was done on a sample of naive CD8+ T cells sorted from blood. The receptors were gathered from a man in his late teens or twenties in good health. Both conserved end residues are part of each CDR3.

J gene	V gene	CDR3 protein
TRBJ2-3	TRBV7-3	CASSAGTSGEDTQYF
TRBJ2-7	TRBV6-1	CASSEASDYEQYF
TRBJ2-7	TRBV6-5	CASTHRDSYEQYF
TRBJ1-2	TRBV12-5	CASGLGGQERNYGYTF
TRBJ1-2	TRBV28	CASRYPGQGHGYTF
TRBJ2-7	TRBV27	CASTLIVGTGSLGEQYF
TRBJ2-7	TRBV10-3	CAISDAGGRYEQYF
TRBJ2-7	TRBV4-3	CASSQDLTAGGPYEQYF
TRBJ1-3	TRBV5-6	CASSLRTPGNTIYF
TRBJ2-1	TRBV7-9	CASSSNNAGDPFYNEQFF
TRBJ2-7	TRBV21-1	CASSKFMGDPSYEQYF
TRBJ1-4	TRBV28	CASSLWGTTTNEKLFF
TRBJ2-1	TRBV30	CAWSGFRTGLRVNEQFF
TRBJ2-1	TRBV9	CASTDSRDEQFF
TRBJ2-1	TRBV28	CASSFAGDYNEQFF
TRBJ2-1	TRBV4-1	CASSQVAGGYNEQFF
TRBJ1-1	TRBV5-4	CASRFGANTEAFF
TRBJ2-1	TRBV5-1	CASSFWTGSNEQFF
TRBJ1-1	TRBV6-5	CASSWDSSVLNTEAFF
TRBJ2-3	TRBV7-3	CASSLTSHPTDTQYF
TRBJ2-7	TRBV12-5	CASGDGSREQYF
TRBJ2-2	TRBV7-9	CASSLAGAGTGELFF
TRBJ2-5	TRBV28	CASSLSGPEETQYF
TRBJ1-2	TRBV6-6	CASSYAGTDGYTF
TRBJ1-2	TRBV9	CASSGYNAGDYGYTF
TRBJ2-2	TRBV29-1	CSVEKENTGELFF
TRBJ2-1	TRBV7-3	CASSLTGQGRNEQFF
TRBJ2-2	TRBV6-1	CASRVVNPGELFF
TRBJ2-3	TRBV27	CASSLYSGTSTDTQYF
TRBJ2-2	TRBV6-5	CASSYGASGRTGELFF
TRBJ2-7	TRBV19	CASSLRGPGTSGLYEQYF
TRBJ2-7	TRBV10-1	CASSETGEGNEQYF
TRBJ2-7	TRBV28	CASSFEDSSYEQYF
TRBJ2-7	TRBV9	CASSTGLAETYEQYF
TRBJ1-5	TRBV29-1	CSVEVEGLGQPQHF
TRBJ2-5	TRBV30	CAWSVGLAGAETQYF
TRBJ1-4	TRBV2	CASSELLEGKGEKLFF
TRBJ2-7	TRBV19	CASSEQGLNSYEQYF
TRBJ1-5	TRBV9	CASSVDQNQPQHF
TRBJ2-7	TRBV2	CASSESFGEGLGSYEQYF